This note documents a single T cell receptor beta chain sequence. The antigen is unknown. These data are taken from a study of identical twins. Study conclusions and caveats: The same donors were not followed; conclusions instead depended on cross-sectional statistical analysis.

This CDR3 contains 15 residues. CDR1 and CDR2 (germline): MRHNA, SNTAGT. The ends lost 6 bases at V and 1 base at J; junction bases unmatched: 7. Template switching supplied a universal primer site; unique molecular identifiers were carried on the cDNA. TCRdb independently ran MiXCR on the 5' RACE reads; one entry per CDR3 protein. Counted here are about 190,000 distinct CDR3 sequences, approximately 16% occurring once; the ten biggest clones make up 35% to 50%. These data were also reused for a study on T cells expressing NK-cell markers. That investigation notes: Five to seven of the donors carried dominant NKG2C+ clonotypes that took up 1.0-7.0% of their CD8+ T cells.

This chain joins TRBV6-4 and TRBJ2-3; the match to TRBD2 covers 7 bases. This sequence was found in a woman aged 18-29 years in good health. Sequencing used CD8+ T cells sorted from blood. This CDR3 reads CASRPTSDGTDTQYF. In DNA form, the CDR3 reads TGTGCCAGCAGACCTACTAGCGACGGCACAGATACGCAGTATTTT.